This T cell receptor (beta chain) was observed in a study of human T cells and chemical hapten exposure. This CDR3 is built from 16 residues. The germline CDR1 and CDR2 sequences are SGHDN and FVKESK. Time point noted: patch test 3, about 24 weeks after DPC sensitization. As for treatment: therapeutic diphenylcyclopropenone sensitization with weekly scalp DPC. Unseparated into fractions, whole blood served as the source from which total RNA was extracted. Comments on this clonotype: Its target is not known. This clone may be a read error of a much larger clone one base away.

General observations from the study: Because all patients had alopecia, their immune responses might differ from healthy ones. Large CDR3 similarity clusters arose significantly more often from expanded TCRs than from controls.

TCRdb passed the RACE reads through MiXCR, listing each CDR3 protein once. The sample consists of about 84,000 distinct CDR3 sequences, about a tenth of them appearing once. The chain uses TRBV14 and TRBJ1-6; TRBD1 is a possible D gene (6 bases). This clonotype was obtained from a woman aged 50 to 60 with alopecia areata. Some clones in this sample may be carry-over from other donors' samples. The specimen comprised whole blood, sampled in connection with sensitization to the hapten diphenylcyclopropenone (DPC). DNA for the CDR3: TGTGCCAGCAGCCAAGTAGGGGGACAATATAATTCACCCCTCCTCTTT. Translated, it gives CASSQVGGQYNSPLLF.